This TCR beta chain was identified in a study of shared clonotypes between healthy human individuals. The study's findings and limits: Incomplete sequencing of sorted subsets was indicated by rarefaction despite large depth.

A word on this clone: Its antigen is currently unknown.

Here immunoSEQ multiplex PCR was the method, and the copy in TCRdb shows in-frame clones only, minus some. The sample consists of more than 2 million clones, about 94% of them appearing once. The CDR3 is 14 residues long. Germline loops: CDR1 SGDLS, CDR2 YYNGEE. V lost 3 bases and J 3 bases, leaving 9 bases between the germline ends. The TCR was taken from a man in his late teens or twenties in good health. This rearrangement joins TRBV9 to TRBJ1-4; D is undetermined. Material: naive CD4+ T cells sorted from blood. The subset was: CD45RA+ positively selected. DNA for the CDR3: TGTGCCAGCAGCGGAGGGTGGCCTAATGAAAAACTGTTTTTT. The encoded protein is CASSGGWPNEKLFF.